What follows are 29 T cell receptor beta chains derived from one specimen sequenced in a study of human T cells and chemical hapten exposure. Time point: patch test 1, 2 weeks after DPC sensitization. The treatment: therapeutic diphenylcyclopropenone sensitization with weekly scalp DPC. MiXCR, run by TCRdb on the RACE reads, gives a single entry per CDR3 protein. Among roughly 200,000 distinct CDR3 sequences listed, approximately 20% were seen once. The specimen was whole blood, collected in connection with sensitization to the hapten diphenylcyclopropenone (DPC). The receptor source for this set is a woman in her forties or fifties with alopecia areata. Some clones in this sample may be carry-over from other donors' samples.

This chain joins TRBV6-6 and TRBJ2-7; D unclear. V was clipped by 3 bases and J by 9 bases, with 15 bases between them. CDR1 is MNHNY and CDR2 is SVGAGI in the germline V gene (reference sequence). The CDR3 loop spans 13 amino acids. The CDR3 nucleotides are TGTGCCAGCAGTTATCCCAACAACCCCGGGCAGTACTTC. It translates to CASSYPNNPGQYF.

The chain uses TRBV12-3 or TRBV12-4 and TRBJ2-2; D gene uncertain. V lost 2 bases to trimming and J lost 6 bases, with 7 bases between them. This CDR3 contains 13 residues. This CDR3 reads CASSLWGSGELFF. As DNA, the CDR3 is TGTGCCAGCAGTTTATGGGGATCCGGGGAGCTGTTTTTT.

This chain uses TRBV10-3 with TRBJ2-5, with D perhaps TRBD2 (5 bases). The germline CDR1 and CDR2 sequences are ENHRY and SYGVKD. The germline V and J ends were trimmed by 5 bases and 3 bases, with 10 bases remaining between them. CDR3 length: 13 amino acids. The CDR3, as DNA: TGTGCCATCAGTCCCAACGGGGAAGAGACCCAGTACTTC. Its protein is CAISPNGEETQYF.

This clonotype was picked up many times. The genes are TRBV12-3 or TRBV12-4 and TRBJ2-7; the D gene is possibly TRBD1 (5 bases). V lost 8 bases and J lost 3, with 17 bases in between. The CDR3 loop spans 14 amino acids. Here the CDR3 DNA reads TGTGCCAGCGGCAGGGATGGGTTTGGCTACGAGCAGTACTTC. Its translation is CASGRDGFGYEQYF.

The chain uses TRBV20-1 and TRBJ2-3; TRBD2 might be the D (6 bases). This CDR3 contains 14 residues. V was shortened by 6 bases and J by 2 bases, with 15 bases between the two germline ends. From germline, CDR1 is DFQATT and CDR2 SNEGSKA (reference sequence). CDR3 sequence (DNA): TGCAGTGCGGGCAGACTAGTCCTCACAGATACGCAGTATTTT. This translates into CSAGRLVLTDTQYF.

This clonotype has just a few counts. CDR3 protein: CSTRPGGWEEQFF. DNA for the CDR3: TGCAGCACCCGCCCCGGCGGATGGGAAGAGCAGTTCTTC. The gene calls are TRBV29-1 and TRBJ2-1; D unclear. The CDR3 length is 13 residues. V dropped 8 bases and J dropped 10 bases, with 21 bases sitting between them. Germline values: CDR1 SQVTM, CDR2 ANQGSEA.

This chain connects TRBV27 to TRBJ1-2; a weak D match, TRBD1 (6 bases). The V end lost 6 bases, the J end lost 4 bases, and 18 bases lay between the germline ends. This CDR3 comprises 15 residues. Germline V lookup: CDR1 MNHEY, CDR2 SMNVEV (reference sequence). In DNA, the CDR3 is TGTGCCAGCAGGGCAACAGGGCGGAGCGGCTATGGCTACACCTTC. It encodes CASRATGRSGYGYTF.

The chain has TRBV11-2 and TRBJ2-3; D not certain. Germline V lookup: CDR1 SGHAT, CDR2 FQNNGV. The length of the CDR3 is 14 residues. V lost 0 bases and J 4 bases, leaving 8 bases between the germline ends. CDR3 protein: CASSLDPTPDTQYF. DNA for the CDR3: TGTGCCAGCAGCTTAGATCCCACTCCAGATACGCAGTATTTT.

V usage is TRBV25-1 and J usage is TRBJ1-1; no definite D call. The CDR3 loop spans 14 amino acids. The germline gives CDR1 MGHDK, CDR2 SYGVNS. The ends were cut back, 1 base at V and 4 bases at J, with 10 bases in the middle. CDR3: CASSEFSGFTEAFF. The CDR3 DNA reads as TGTGCCAGCAGTGAATTCAGTGGCTTCACTGAAGCTTTCTTT. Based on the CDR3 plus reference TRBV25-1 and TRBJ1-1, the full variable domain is EADIYQTPRYLVIGTGKKITLECSQTMGHDKMYWYQQDPGMELHLIHYSYGVNSTEKGDLSSESTVSRIRTEHFPLTLESARPSHTSQYLCASSEFSGFTEAFFGQGTRLTVV.

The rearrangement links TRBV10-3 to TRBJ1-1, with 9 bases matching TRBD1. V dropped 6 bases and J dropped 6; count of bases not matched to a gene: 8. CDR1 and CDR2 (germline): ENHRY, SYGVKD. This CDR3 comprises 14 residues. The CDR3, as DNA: TGTGCCATCAGACGGACAGGGGAGTCTGCTGAAGCTTTCTTT. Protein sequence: CAIRRTGESAEAFF.

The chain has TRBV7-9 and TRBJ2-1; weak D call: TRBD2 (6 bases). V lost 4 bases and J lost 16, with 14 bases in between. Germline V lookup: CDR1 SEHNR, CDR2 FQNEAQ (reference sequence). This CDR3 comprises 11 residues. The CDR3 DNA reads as TGTGCCAGCAGCTCGTCGGGAGTGTGCTTCTTC. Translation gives CASSSSGVCFF.

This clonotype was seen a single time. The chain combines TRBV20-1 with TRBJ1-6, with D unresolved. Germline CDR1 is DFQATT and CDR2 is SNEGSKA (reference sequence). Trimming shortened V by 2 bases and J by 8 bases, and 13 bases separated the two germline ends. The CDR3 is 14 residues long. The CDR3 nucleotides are TGCAGTGCTAGAAACCCCGGCGGGGATTCACCCCTCCACTTT. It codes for CSARNPGGDSPLHF.

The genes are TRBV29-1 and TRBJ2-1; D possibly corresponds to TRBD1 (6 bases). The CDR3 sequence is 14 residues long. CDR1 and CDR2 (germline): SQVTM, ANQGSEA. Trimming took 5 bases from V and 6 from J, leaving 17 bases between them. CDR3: CSVRTSRGINEQFF. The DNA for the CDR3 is TGCAGCGTTCGGACAAGCAGGGGTATCAATGAGCAGTTCTTC.

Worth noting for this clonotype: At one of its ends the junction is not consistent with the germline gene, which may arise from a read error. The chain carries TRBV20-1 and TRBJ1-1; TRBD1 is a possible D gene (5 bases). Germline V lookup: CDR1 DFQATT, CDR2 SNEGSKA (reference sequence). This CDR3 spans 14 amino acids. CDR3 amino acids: CSADKGTPNTEVFF. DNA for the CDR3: TGCAGTGCTGACAAGGGGACCCCGAACACTGAAGTTTTCTTT.

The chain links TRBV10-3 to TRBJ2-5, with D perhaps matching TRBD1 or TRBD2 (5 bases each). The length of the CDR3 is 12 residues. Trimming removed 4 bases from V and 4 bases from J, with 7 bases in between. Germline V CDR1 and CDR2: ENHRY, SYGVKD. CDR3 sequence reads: CAISGGSETQYF. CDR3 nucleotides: TGTGCCATCAGTGGGGGGTCAGAGACCCAGTACTTC.

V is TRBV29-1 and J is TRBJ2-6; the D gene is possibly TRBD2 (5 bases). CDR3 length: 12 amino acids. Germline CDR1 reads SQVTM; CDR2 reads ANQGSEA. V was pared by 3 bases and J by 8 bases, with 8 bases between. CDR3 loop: CSVESGTNVLTF. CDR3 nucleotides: TGCAGCGTTGAGTCGGGAACCAACGTCCTGACTTTC.

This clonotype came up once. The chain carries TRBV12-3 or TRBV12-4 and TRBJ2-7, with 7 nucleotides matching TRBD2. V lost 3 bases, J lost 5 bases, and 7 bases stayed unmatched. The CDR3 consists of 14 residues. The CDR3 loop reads CASSLAGEGHEQYF. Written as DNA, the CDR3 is TGTGCCAGCAGTTTGGCGGGAGAAGGACACGAGCAGTACTTC.

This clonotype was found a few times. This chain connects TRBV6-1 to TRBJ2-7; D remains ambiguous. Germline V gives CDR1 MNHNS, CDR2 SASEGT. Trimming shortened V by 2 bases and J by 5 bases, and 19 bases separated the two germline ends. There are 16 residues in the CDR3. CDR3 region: CASSEMAELKPNEQYF. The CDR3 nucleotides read TGTGCCAGCAGTGAAATGGCCGAGCTGAAACCCAACGAGCAGTACTTC.

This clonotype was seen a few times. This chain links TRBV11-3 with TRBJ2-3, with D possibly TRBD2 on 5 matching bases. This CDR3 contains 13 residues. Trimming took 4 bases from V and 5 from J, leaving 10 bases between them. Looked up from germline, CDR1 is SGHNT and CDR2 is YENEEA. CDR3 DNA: TGTGCCAGCAGCTCAGCCGGGATAGATACGCAGTATTTT. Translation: CASSSAGIDTQYF.

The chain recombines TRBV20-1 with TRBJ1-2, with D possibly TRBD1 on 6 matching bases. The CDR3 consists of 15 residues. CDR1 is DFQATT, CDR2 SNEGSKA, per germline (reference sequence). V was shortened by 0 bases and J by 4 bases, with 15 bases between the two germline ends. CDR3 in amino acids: CSARDPAGVRYGYTF. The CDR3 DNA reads TGCAGTGCTAGAGATCCGGCAGGGGTGCGCTATGGCTACACCTTC.

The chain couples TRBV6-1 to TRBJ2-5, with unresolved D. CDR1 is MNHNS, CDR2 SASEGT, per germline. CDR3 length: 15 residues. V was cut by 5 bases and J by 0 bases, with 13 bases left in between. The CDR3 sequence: CASSPGPWYQETQYF. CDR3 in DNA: TGTGCCAGCAGTCCCGGGCCCTGGTACCAAGAGACCCAGTACTTC.

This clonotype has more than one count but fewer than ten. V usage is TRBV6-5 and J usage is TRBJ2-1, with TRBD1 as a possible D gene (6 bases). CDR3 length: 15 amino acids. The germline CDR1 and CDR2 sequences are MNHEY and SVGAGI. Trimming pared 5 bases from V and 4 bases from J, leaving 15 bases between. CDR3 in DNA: TGTGCCAGCAGTAGGAACAGGGTGAGATACAATGAGCAGTTCTTC. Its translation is CASSRNRVRYNEQFF.

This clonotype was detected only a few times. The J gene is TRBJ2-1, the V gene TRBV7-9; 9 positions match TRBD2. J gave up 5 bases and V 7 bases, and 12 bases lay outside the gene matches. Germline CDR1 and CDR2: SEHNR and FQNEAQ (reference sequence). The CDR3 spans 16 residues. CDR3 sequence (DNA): TGTGCCAGCACCAAATACGGGACTAGCTCAGACAATGAGCAGTTCTTC. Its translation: CASTKYGTSSDNEQFF.

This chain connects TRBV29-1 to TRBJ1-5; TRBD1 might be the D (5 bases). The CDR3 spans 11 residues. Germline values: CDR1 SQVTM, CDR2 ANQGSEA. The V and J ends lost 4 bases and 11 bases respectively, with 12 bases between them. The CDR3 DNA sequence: TGCAGCGTTGCCTATGCAGGGACCCAGCATTTT. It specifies CSVAYAGTQHF.

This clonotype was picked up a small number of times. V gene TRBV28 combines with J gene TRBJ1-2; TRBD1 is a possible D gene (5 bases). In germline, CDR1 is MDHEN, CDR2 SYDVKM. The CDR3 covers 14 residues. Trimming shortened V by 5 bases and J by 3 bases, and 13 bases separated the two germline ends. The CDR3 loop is CASSRVQVYYGYTF. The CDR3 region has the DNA TGTGCCAGCAGTCGGGTACAGGTTTACTATGGCTACACCTTC.

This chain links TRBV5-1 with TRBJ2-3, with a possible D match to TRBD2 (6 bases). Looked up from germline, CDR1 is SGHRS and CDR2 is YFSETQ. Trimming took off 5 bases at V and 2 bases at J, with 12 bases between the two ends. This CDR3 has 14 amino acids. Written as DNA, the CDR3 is TGCGCCAGCAGGACGGGAGCCCACACAGATACGCAGTATTTT. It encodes CASRTGAHTDTQYF.

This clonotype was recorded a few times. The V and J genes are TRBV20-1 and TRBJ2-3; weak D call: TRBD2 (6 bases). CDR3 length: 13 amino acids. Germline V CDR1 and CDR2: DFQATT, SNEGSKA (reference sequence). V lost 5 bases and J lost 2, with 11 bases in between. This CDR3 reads CSAQPGATDTQYF. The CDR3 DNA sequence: TGCAGTGCTCAGCCGGGAGCCACAGATACGCAGTATTTT.

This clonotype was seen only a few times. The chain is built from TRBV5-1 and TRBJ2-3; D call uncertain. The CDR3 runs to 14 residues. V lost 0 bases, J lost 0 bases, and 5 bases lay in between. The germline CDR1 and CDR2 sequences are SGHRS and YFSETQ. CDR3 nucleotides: TGCGCCAGCAGCTTGGTTCTGAGCACAGATACGCAGTATTTT. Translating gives CASSLVLSTDTQYF.

For the CDR3, the DNA is TGTGCCAGCAGCTTAAATATCCAGGCCCTACCTGGCGGCTACACCTTC. Encoded protein: CASSLNIQALPGGYTF. The V and J genes are TRBV7-9 and TRBJ1-2; no firm D call. Deletions cut 2 bases from V and 8 bases from J, with 21 bases between. The germline V gene has CDR1 SEHNR and CDR2 FQNEAQ (reference sequence). This CDR3 comprises 16 residues.